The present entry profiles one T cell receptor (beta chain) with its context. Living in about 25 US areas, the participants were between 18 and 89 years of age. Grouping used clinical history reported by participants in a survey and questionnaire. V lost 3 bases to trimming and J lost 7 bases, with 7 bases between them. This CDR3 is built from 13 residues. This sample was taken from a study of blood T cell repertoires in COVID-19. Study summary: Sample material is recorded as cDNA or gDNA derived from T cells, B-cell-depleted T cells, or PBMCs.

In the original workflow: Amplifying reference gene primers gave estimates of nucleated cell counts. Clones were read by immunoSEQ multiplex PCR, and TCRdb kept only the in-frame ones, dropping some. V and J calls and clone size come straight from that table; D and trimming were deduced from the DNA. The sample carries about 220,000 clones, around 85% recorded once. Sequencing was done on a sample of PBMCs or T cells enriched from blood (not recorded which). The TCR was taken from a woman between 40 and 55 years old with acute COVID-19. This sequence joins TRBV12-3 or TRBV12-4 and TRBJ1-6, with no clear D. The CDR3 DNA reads TGTGCCAGCAGTTTGGCGGTAAATTCACCCCTCCACTTT. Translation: CASSLAVNSPLHF.